This entry is about one TCR beta chain. The data stem from a study of shared clonotypes between healthy human individuals. Germline V gives CDR1 MNHNS, CDR2 SASEGT. With V trimmed by 3 bases and J by 6 bases, 9 bases remained unmatched. This CDR3 region has 15 residues. The method was immunoSEQ multiplex PCR; TCRdb's version includes in-frame clones alone and lacks a portion of them. The sample has some 2.3 million clones, 80% to 95% seen once. The gene calls are TRBV6-1 and TRBJ2-7, with 9 bases matching TRBD1. Sequenced: naive CD4+ T cells from PBMCs. Subset specified: CD45RA+ positively selected. This TCR was recovered from a man between 18 and 35 years old in good health. Some clones in this sample may be carry-over from other donors' samples. CDR3: CASSDSTGGSLEQYF. The CDR3 coding sequence is TGTGCCAGCAGTGACTCGACAGGGGGATCTCTCGAGCAGTACTTC.